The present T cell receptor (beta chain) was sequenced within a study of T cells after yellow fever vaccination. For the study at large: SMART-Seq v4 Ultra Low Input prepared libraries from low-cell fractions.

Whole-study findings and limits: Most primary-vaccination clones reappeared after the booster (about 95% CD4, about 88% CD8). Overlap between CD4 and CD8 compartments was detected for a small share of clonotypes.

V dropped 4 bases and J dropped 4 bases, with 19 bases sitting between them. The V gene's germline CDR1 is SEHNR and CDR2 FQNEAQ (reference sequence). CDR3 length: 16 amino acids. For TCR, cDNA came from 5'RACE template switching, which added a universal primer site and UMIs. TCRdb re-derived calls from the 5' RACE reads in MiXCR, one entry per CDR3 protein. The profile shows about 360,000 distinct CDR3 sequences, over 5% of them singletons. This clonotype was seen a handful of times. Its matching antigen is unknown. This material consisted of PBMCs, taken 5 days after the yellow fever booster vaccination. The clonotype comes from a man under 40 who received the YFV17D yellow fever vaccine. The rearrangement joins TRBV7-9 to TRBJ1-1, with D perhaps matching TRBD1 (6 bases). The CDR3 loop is CASSSSGGSVFTEAFF. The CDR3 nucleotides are TGTGCCAGCAGCTCTAGTGGGGGCTCGGTATTCACTGAAGCTTTCTTT.